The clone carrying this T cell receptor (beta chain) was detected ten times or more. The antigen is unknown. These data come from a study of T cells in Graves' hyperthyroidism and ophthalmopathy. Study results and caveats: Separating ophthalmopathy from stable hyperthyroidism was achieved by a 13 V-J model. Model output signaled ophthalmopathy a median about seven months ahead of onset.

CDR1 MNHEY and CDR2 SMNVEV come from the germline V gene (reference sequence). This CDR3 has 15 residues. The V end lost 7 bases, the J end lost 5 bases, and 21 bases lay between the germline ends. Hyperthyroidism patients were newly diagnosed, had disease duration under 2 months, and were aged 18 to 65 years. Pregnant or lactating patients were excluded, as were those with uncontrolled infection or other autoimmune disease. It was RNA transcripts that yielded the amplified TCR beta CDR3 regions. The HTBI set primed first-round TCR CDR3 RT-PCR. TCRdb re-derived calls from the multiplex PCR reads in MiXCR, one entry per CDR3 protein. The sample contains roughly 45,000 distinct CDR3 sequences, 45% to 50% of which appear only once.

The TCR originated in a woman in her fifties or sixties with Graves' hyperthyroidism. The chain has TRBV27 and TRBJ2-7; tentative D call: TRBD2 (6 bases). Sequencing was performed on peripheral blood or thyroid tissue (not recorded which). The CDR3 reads CASNGINGSSDEQYF. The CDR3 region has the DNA TGTGCCAGCAATGGTATTAACGGGAGTAGCGACGAGCAGTACTTC.